These T cell receptor beta chains were read from a single sample in a study of cytomegalovirus exposure and HLA in healthy donors. Assay: immunoSEQ multiplex PCR; the TCRdb copy retains only in-frame clones and omits some. The sample totals 150,000 or so clones. Sequenced sample: PBMCs. Receptors were obtained from a woman in her late teens or twenties in good health and CMV-seronegative. Both conserved end residues are part of each CDR3. D genes are given only for firm matches.

d_gene: -; v_gene: TRBV29-1; j_gene: TRBJ1-1; CDR3aa: CSVSQANTEAFF; CDR3nt: TGCAGCGTGTCCCAGGCGAACACTGAAGCTTTCTTT
d_gene: -; v_gene: TRBV11-2; j_gene: TRBJ1-1; CDR3aa: CASSLETMGLNTEAFF; CDR3nt: TGTGCCAGCAGCTTAGAGACCATGGGCCTGAACACTGAAGCTTTCTTT
d_gene: -; v_gene: TRBV2; j_gene: TRBJ2-3; CDR3aa: CASSLLGRGYGDTQYF; CDR3nt: TGTGCCAGCAGTCTCCTCGGAAGGGGGTATGGAGATACGCAGTATTTT
d_gene: -; v_gene: TRBV27; j_gene: TRBJ2-7; CDR3aa: CASSPIDRYIHEQYF; CDR3nt: TGTGCCAGCAGTCCTATAGACAGGTACATCCACGAGCAGTACTTC
d_gene: TRBD1; v_gene: TRBV6-1; j_gene: TRBJ1-1; CDR3aa: CASSEGAGGSTEAFF; CDR3nt: TGTGCCAGCAGTGAAGGGGCAGGGGGGTCGACTGAAGCTTTCTTT
d_gene: TRBD1; v_gene: TRBV5-1; j_gene: TRBJ1-1; CDR3aa: CASSLTGTGNTEAFF; CDR3nt: TGCGCCAGCAGCTTGACCGGGACAGGGAACACTGAAGCTTTCTTT
d_gene: -; v_gene: TRBV30; j_gene: TRBJ1-1; CDR3aa: CGGENTEAFF; CDR3nt: TGTGGAGGAGAAAACACTGAAGCTTTCTTT
d_gene: -; v_gene: TRBV5-6; j_gene: TRBJ2-3; CDR3aa: CASSFNRADTQYF; CDR3nt: TGTGCCAGCAGCTTTAACCGCGCAGATACGCAGTATTTT
d_gene: TRBD2; v_gene: TRBV7-9; j_gene: TRBJ2-3; CDR3aa: CASSPLAGGIDTQYF; CDR3nt: TGTGCCAGCAGCCCGCTAGCGGGAGGAATAGATACGCAGTATTTT
d_gene: -; v_gene: TRBV27; j_gene: TRBJ1-6; CDR3aa: CASSLSTGGGSPLHF; CDR3nt: TGTGCCAGCAGCTTAAGCACGGGGGGAGGTTCACCCCTCCACTTT
d_gene: TRBD1; v_gene: TRBV5-4; j_gene: TRBJ1-2; CDR3aa: CASSLNTATGNYGYTF; CDR3nt: TGTGCCAGCAGCCTAAATACAGCGACAGGGAACTATGGCTACACCTTC
d_gene: -; v_gene: TRBV23-1; j_gene: TRBJ1-2; CDR3aa: CASSQSPGHPRVDGYTF; CDR3nt: TGCGCCAGCAGTCAATCACCGGGACACCCGAGGGTTGATGGCTACACCTTC